The clone carrying this TCR beta chain has just a few counts. Its antigen is unknown. This CDR3 comprises 15 residues. V shed 1 base, J shed 6 bases, and the junction held 6 bases outside the gene matches. In germline, CDR1 is LNHDA, CDR2 SQIVND (reference sequence). This record comes from a study of beta chain features in type 1 diabetes. Study overall: What patients shared with healthy donors was a similar profile of age, gender and cell yields. Study findings and constraints: The influence of HLA type on TCRB rearrangement stayed undetermined. A moderate, significant TCRB CDR3 shortening appeared in type 1 diabetes across four CD4+ subsets.

Of the isolated RNA, all was reverse transcribed, and so the sequenced material was expressed TCRB transcripts. The assay was immunoSEQ multiplex PCR, and TCRdb's table has in-frame clones only and misses some. The sample has approximately 170,000 clones; approximately 9.9% are singletons. The sample taken for sequencing was central memory CD4+ T cells from blood. The V and J genes are TRBV19 and TRBJ1-1, with 9 bases fitting TRBD1. The source is a woman younger than 35 in good health. CDR3 protein: CASSIGRTGAAEAFF. CDR3 coding DNA: TGTGCCAGTAGTATAGGGCGGACAGGGGCGGCTGAAGCTTTCTTT. The variable domain in full, completed from reference TRBV19 and TRBJ1-1, reads DGGITQSPKYLFRKEGQNVTLSCEQNLNHDAMYWYRQDPGQGLRLIYYSQIVNDFQKGDIAEGYSVSREKKESFPLTVTSAQKNPTAFYLCASSIGRTGAAEAFFGQGTRLTVV.